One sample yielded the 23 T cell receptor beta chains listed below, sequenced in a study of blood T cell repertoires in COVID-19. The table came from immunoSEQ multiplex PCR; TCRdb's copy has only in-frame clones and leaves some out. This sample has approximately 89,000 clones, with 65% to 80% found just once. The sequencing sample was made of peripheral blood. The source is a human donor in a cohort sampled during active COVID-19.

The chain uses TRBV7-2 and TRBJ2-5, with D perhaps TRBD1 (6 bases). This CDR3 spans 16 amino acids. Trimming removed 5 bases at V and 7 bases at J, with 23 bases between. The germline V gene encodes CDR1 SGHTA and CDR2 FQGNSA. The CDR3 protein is CASSPPGTPPSGTQYF. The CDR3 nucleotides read TGTGCCAGCAGCCCCCCCGGGACACCGCCCTCGGGGACCCAGTACTTC.

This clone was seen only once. Written as DNA, the CDR3 is TGTGCCAGCAGCCCCACGGGACTAGCTAACAATGAGCAGTTCTTC. As protein: CASSPTGLANNEQFF. V is TRBV28 and J is TRBJ2-1, with 9 bases aligning to TRBD2. With V trimmed by 6 bases and J by 5 bases, 8 bases remained unmatched. Germline V CDR1 and CDR2: MDHEN, SYDVKM. The CDR3 runs to 15 residues.

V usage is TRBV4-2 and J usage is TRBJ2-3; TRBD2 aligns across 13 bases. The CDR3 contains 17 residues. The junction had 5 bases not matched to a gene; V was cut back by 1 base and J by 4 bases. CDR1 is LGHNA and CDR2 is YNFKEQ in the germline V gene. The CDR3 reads CASSQGTSGGGPDTQYF. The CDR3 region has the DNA TGTGCCAGCAGCCAAGGGACTAGCGGGGGCGGACCAGATACGCAGTATTTT.

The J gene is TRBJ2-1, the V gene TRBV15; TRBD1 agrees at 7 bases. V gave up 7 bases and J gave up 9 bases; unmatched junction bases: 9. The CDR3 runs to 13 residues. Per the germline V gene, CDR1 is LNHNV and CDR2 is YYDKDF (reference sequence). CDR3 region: CATKETGLGEQFF. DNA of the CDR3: TGTGCCACCAAAGAGACAGGGTTGGGTGAGCAGTTCTTC.

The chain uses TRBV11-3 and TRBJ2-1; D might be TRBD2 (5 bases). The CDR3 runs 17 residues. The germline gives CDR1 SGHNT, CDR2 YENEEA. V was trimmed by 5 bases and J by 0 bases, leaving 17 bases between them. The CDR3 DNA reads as TGTGCCAGCAGCCCTCGTATCGGGAAGAGCTCCTACAATGAGCAGTTCTTC. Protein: CASSPRIGKSSYNEQFF.

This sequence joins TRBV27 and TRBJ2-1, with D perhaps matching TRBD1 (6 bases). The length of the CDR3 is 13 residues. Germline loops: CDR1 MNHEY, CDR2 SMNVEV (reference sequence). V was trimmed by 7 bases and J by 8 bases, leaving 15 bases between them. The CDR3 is CASTTGQSHEQFF. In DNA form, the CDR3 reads TGTGCCAGCACCACGGGACAATCCCATGAGCAGTTCTTC.

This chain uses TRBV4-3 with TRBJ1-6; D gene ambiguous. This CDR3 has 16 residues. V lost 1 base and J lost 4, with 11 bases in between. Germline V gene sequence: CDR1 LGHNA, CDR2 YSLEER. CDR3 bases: TGCGCCAGCAGCCAAGGGGCCCCAAGTTATAATTCACCCCTCCACTTT. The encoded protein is CASSQGAPSYNSPLHF.

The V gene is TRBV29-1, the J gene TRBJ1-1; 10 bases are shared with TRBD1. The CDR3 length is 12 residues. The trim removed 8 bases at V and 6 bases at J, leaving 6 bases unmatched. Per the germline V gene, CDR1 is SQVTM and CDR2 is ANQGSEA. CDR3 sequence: CSHRQGASEAFF. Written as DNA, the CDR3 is TGCAGCCATCGACAGGGGGCGTCTGAAGCTTTCTTT.

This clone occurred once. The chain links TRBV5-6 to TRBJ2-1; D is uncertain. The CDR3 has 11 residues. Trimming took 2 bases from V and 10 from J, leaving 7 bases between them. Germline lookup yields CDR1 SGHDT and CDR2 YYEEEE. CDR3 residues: CASSFQQEQFF. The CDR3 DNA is TGTGCCAGCAGCTTTCAACAAGAGCAGTTCTTC.

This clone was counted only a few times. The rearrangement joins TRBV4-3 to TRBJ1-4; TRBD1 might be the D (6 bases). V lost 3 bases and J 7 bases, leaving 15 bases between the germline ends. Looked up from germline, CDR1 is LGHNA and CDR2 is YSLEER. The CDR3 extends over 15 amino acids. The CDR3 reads CASSQDRRGFEKLFF. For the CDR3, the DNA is TGCGCCAGCAGCCAGGATCGTAGGGGGTTTGAAAAACTGTTTTTT.

The CDR3 nucleotides are TGTGCCAGTCGCGGTACGTCCTACAATGAGCAGTTCTTC. Residues: CASRGTSYNEQFF. V gene TRBV19 combines with J gene TRBJ2-1; D ambiguous. The CDR3 length is 13 residues. V was pared by 8 bases and J by 1 base, with 9 bases between. The germline V gene has CDR1 LNHDA and CDR2 SQIVND (reference sequence).

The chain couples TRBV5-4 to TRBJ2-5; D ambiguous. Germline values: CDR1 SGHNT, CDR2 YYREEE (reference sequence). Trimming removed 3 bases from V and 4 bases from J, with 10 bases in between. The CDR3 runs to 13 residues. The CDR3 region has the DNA TGTGCCAGCAGCTCACGGTTTTTAGAGACCCAGTACTTC. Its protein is CASSSRFLETQYF.

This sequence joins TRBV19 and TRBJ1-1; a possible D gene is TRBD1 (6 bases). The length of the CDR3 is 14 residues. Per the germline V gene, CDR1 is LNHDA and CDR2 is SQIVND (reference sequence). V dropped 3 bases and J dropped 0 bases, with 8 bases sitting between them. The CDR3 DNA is TGTGCCAGTAGTATTGACAGGTTGAACACTGAAGCTTTCTTT. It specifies CASSIDRLNTEAFF.

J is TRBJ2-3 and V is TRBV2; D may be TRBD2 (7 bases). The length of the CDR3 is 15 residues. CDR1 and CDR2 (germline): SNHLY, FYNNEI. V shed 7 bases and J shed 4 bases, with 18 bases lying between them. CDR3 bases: TGTGCCAGCATGGGGCCCCACGGGGGGCCAGATACGCAGTATTTT. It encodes CASMGPHGGPDTQYF.

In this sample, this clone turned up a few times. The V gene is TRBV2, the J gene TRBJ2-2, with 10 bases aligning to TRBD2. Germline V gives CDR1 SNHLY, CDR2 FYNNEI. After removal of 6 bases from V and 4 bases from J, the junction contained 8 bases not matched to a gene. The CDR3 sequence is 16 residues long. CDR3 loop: CASSWGLARGTGELFF. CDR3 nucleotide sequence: TGTGCCAGCAGCTGGGGACTAGCGAGGGGCACCGGGGAGCTGTTTTTT.

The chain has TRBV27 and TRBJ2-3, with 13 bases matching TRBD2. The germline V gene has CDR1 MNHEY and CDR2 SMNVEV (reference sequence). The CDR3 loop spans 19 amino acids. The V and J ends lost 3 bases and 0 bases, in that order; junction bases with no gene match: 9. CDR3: CASSFTGLAGVGSTDTQYF. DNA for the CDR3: TGTGCCAGCAGTTTCACAGGACTAGCGGGAGTAGGAAGCACAGATACGCAGTATTTT.

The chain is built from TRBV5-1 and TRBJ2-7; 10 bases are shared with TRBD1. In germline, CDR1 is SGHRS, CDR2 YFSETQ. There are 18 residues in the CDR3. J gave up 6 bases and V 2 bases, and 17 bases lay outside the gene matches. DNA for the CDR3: TGCGCCAGCAGCTTCTTAGGACAGGGGGGTGGTTCGCCCACCGAGCAGTACTTC. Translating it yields CASSFLGQGGGSPTEQYF.

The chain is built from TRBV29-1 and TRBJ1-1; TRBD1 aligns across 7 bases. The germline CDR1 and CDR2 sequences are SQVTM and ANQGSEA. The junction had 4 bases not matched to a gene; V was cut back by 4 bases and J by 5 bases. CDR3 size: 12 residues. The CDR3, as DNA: TGCAGCGTTGGACAGGGAACTACTGAAGCTTTCTTT. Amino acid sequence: CSVGQGTTEAFF. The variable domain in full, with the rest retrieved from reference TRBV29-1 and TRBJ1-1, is SAVISQKPSRDICQRGTSLTIQCQVDSQVTMMFWYRQQPGQSLTLIATANQGSEATYESGFVIDKFPISRPNLTFSTLTVSNMSPEDSSIYLCSVGQGTTEAFFGQGTRLTVV.

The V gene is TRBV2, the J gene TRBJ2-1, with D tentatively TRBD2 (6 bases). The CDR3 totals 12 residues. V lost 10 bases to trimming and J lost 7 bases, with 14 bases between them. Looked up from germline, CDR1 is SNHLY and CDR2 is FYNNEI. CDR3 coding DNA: TGTGCCACAATGACTAGGCGTAATGAGCAGTTCTTC. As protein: CATMTRRNEQFF.

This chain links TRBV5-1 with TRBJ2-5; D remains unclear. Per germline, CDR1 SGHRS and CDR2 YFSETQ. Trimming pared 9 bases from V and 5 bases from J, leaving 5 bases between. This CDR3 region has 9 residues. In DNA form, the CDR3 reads TGCGCCACCCGGGAGACCCAGTACTTC. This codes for CATRETQYF.

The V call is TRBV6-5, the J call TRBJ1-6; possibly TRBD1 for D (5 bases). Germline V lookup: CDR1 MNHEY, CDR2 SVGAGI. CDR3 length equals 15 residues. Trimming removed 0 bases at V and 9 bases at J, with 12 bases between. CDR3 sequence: CASSYSNRRFSPLHF. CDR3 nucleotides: TGTGCCAGCAGTTACTCGAACAGGCGGTTTTCACCCCTCCACTTT.

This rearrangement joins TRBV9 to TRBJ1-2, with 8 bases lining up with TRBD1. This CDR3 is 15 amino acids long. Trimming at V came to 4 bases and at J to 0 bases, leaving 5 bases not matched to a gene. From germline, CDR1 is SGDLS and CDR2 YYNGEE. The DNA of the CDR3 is TGTGCCAGCAGCCCAGGGGGCATAGCTAACTATGGCTACACCTTC. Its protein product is CASSPGGIANYGYTF.

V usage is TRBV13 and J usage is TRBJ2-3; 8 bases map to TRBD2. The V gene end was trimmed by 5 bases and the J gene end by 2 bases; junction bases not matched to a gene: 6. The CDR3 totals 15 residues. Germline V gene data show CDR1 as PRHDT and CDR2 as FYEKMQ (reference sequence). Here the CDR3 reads CASSHSGGVTDTQYF. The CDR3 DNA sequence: TGTGCCAGCAGCCACTCGGGAGGGGTCACAGATACGCAGTATTTT.